This T cell receptor beta chain emerged from a study of blood T cell repertoires in COVID-19. Whole-study context: COVID-19 samples from acute and convalescent phases originated in the United States, Italy and Spain. Sample material is recorded as cDNA or gDNA derived from T cells, B-cell-depleted T cells, or PBMCs.

Original analysis: For nucleated cells, counts were estimated from reference gene primer amplification. Assay used: immunoSEQ multiplex PCR; TCRdb lists only in-frame clones, some missing. Clone size and V and J calls were adopted from that table, with D and trimming inferred from the DNA. The sample gives some 240,000 clones, around four fifths of which show up once; 5.2% is in the top ten. Seattle enrolled patients during active infection and tracked them longitudinally. Sequences were obtained from peripheral blood. The receptor comes from a woman between 65 and 79 years old with COVID-19, enrolled during active disease.

The CDR3 DNA is TGTGCCAGCAGTTTAATAAGCGGGAGTAGCGCAGATACGCAGTATTTT. Residues: CASSLISGSSADTQYF. This chain links TRBV28 with TRBJ2-3; TRBD2 aligns across 8 bases. CDR3 length: 16 residues. V lost 2 bases, J lost 4 bases, and 8 bases stayed unmatched. Germline CDR1 and CDR2: MDHEN and SYDVKM.